Listed below are T cell receptor beta chains from one sample, sequenced in a study of blood T cell repertoires in COVID-19. Libraries were prepared by immunoSEQ multiplex PCR; TCRdb keeps only in-frame clonotypes and omits some of them. The table lists hundreds of thousands of clones, approximately 84% of them singletons, with approximately 7.2% in the top ten. Sequences were obtained from peripheral blood. The receptors shown here come from a woman at least 80 years old with acute or convalescent COVID-19. Both conserved end residues are part of each CDR3. A D gene is named only where the DNA matches it firmly. Part of the rows lack a size; the others show once, few, many or a class for expanded clones.

v_gene,abundance,d_gene,j_gene,CDR3nt,CDR3aa
TRBV5-1,NA,TRBD2,TRBJ2-7,TGCGCCAGCAGCTGGGGGACTAGCGGAACCTACGAGCAGTACTTC,CASSWGTSGTYEQYF
TRBV13,few,TRBD1,TRBJ1-1,TGTGCCAGCAGCATAGGGGACAGAATGGGGAACACTGAAGCTTTCTTT,CASSIGDRMGNTEAFF
TRBV5-1,NA,TRBD2,TRBJ2-2,TGCGCCAGCAGCTTGGGTCTTGCGGGGGCGAACACCGGGGAGCTGTTTTTT,CASSLGLAGANTGELFF
TRBV5-4,NA,NA,TRBJ1-2,TGTGCCAGCAGCACGGACAGCAACTATGGCTACACCTTC,CASSTDSNYGYTF
TRBV4-1,NA,TRBD1,TRBJ1-6,TGCGCCAGCAGCCAAGAAATCCCTGGGGGAGGGACAGGATCACCCCTCCACTTT,CASSQEIPGGGTGSPLHF
TRBV6-5,NA,TRBD1,TRBJ1-3,TGTGCCAGCAGACCTGGGACAGACAGAAACACCATATATTTT,CASRPGTDRNTIYF
TRBV5-1,NA,NA,TRBJ2-3,TGCGCCAGCAGCTTGGATGTGGCTAGCACAGATACGCAGTATTTT,CASSLDVASTDTQYF
TRBV5-1,NA,TRBD1,TRBJ2-3,TGCGCCAGCAGCTTTAGGACAGGGCAAGAAGATACGCAGTATTTT,CASSFRTGQEDTQYF
TRBV6-4,NA,TRBD2,TRBJ2-1,TGTGCCAGCAGTGAGGGCGGGAGGCGTTACAATGAGCAGTTCTTC,CASSEGGRRYNEQFF
TRBV28,NA,TRBD1,TRBJ2-7,TGTGCCAGCACCCTCGGGACAGGGACCTACGAGCAGTACTTC,CASTLGTGTYEQYF
TRBV7-7,NA,NA,TRBJ2-6,TGTGCCAGCGCCCCTTCAGGGTCTGGGGCCAACGTCCTGACTTTC,CASAPSGSGANVLTF
TRBV5-6,once,TRBD1,TRBJ1-5,TGTGCCAGCAGCCCAGCAGGGGGGCTTAATCAGCCCCAGCATTTT,CASSPAGGLNQPQHF